The entry below gives a single T cell receptor (beta chain) sequence along with its context. Its antigen is still unknown. The record has no base qualities; no much larger clone is one base away. Only healthy Caucasian donors were included. The twin cohort consisted of three pairs of female monozygotic twins, all aged about 18 to 30 years. Positive isolation kits from Invitrogen were used to isolate the CD4+ and CD8+ T cell populations. Library preparation employed 5' RACE. The instrument given in TCRdb is Illumina HiSeq 2000. A universal primer binding site was added through template switching, and the final cDNA carried a unique molecular identifier so that TCR cDNA molecules could be counted accurately. Specific primers in the conserved constant-segment region were used to synthesize first-strand cDNA for TCR alpha and beta chains. Each cDNA library was double barcoded, with a SMART-Mk sample barcode plus Illumina barcodes, to control for contamination. Two successive PCR steps introduced TruSeq adapter sequences along with Illumina sample barcodes. The TCR alpha and beta cDNA libraries were sequenced on the Illumina HiSeq platform using custom primers. The study's processing was this. Unique molecular identifiers were extracted from raw reads with MiGEC, and CDR3 positions were determined with MiXCR. For each individual, recombination models were inferred using an EM algorithm with the repgenHMM and IGoR tools. The tcR package in R was used for shared clonotype analysis, with sharing normalized by the product of cloneset sizes. Out-of-frame nonproductive sequences were analyzed to study raw recombination free of thymic and clonal selection effects. In-frame beta chains were kept once TCRdb had trimmed the public reads at Q25 with fastp and called clones with MiXCR. All rows with the same CDR3 protein become a single entry with the most common DNA and genes. These V and J calls derive from TCRdb rather than the authors' analysis. Present in this sample are approximately 490,000 distinct CDR3 sequences, about 22% of which were seen just once. The top ten clones comprise around 0.48% of the sample.

Sequences MDHEN (CDR1) and SYDVKM (CDR2) are obtained from the germline V gene. Trimming costs V 6 bases and J 7 bases, and their ends lie 19 bases apart. The CDR3 runs 14 amino acids, cysteine and phenylalanine included. The retained sequence is limited to the CDR3, 42 bases, with the frame set at the first base. These data originate in a study of identical twins (dated by TCRdb to about 2016). Study-level background: TCR alpha and beta repertoires from monozygotic twins, unrelated adults of various ages and cord blood were deep-sequenced to test whether fetal clonotypes persist. Replicate twin experiments were performed at different times using different library preparation protocols to rule out contamination. Beyond this particular receptor, the publication reports: Zero-insertion analyses could be partly confounded by invariant T cells such as MAIT and iNKT, though diverse VJ usage argued against such confounding for most clonotypes. In monozygotic twins, recombination models systematically underestimated out-of-frame TCR alpha sharing, but the models matched the sharing seen between unrelated individuals. Because the same donors could not be followed over many years, the conclusions depended on cross-sectional statistical analysis. Fewer insertions were carried by abundant cord blood beta clonotypes, a similar but weaker trend appeared in young adult naive repertoires, and no such trend appeared in memory repertoires. Excess twin sharing in beta out-of-frame sequences was weaker because fewer shared sequences lowered the signal-to-noise ratio. Out-of-frame TCR alpha sequences shared between twins showed an excess of low generation-probability sequences compared with coincidental sharing between unrelated individuals.

The data were also submitted as part of a second study, on yellow fever vaccine responses in identical twins. Taken from the second paper: According to the authors, the vaccine-induced T cell response in identical twins seemed to be partly convergent and partly specific to each individual. The study precisely tracked vaccine-responding T cell clones in identical twins.

This receptor was obtained from a woman younger than 35 in good health. What was sequenced was CD4+ T cells sorted from blood. The chain was built from TRBV28 and TRBJ2-7; the D region possibly corresponds to TRBD2 (5 bases align). The CDR3 has the sequence CASRPFLRAPEQYF. At the DNA level, the sequence is TGTGCCAGCAGGCCCTTCTTGCGGGCCCCGGAGCAGTACTTC.